The 2 T cell receptor beta chains reported below all come from one sample, sequenced in a study of T cells in Graves' hyperthyroidism and ophthalmopathy. Amplification of TCR beta CDR3 regions was performed using RNA transcripts as template. In the first-round RT-PCR of the TCR CDR3, the HTBI primer set was used. TCRdb independently ran MiXCR on the multiplex PCR reads; one entry per CDR3 protein. The table has 350,000 to 450,000 distinct CDR3 sequences, approximately 15% seen once. The sample comprised blood. These receptors all come from an older woman with Graves' hyperthyroidism.

This clonotype showed up many times. V usage is TRBV29-1 and J usage is TRBJ2-3; 11 bases map to TRBD2. Germline CDR1 SQVTM, CDR2 ANQGSEA. V lost 4 bases to trimming and J lost 0 bases; unmatched junction nucleotides: 12. The CDR3 contains 18 residues. This CDR3 is CSVVGVLAGGGSTDTQYF. The CDR3 bases are TGCAGCGTTGTTGGGGTGCTAGCGGGAGGCGGGAGCACAGATACGCAGTATTTT.

This clonotype was seen more than once but under ten times. Just one base apart from a much larger clone, this may be a read error. This chain links TRBV7-8 with TRBJ2-2; 13 bases line up with TRBD2. Germline assignment: CDR1 SGHVS and CDR2 FQNEAQ. The CDR3 is 15 residues long. With V trimmed by 8 bases and J by 1 base, 1 base remained unmatched. The CDR3 is CASGLAGENTGELFF. CDR3 DNA sequence: TGTGCCAGCGGACTAGCGGGGGAGAACACCGGGGAGCTGTTTTTT. Complete variable domain (other parts from reference TRBV7-8 and TRBJ2-2): GAGVSQSPRYKVAKRGQDVALRCDPISGHVSLFWYQQALGQGPEFLTYFQNEAQLDKSGLPSDRFFAERPEGSVSTLKIQRTQQEDSAVYLCASGLAGENTGELFFGEGSRLTVL.